Following are 29 T cell receptor beta chains from one sample sequenced in a study of blood T cell repertoires in COVID-19. The method was immunoSEQ multiplex PCR; TCRdb's version includes in-frame clones alone and lacks a portion of them. The repertoire includes some 200,000 clones, roughly 79% of them detected once, and 6.9% sits in the top ten. Sequenced input: peripheral blood. The receptors were sampled from a human donor with acute or convalescent COVID-19. The donor label of this sample is uncertain.

This rearrangement joins TRBV30 to TRBJ1-2; D is possibly TRBD1 (6 bases). V dropped 0 bases and J dropped 8 bases, with 10 bases sitting between them. The CDR3 totals 12 residues. Germline CDR1 GTSNPN, CDR2 SVGIG (reference sequence). CDR3 amino acids: CAWSVGGVGYTF. The CDR3 DNA reads TGTGCCTGGAGTGTAGGGGGAGTAGGCTACACCTTC.

The chain joins TRBV19 to TRBJ1-5, with a weak D call TRBD1 (5 bases). Per the germline V gene, CDR1 is LNHDA and CDR2 is SQIVND (reference sequence). The length of the CDR3 is 16 residues. Trimming pared 0 bases from V and 6 bases from J, leaving 15 bases between. The CDR3 protein is CASSIESAGWGQPQHF. The CDR3 nucleotides read TGTGCCAGTAGTATAGAATCGGCAGGGTGGGGTCAGCCCCAGCATTTT.

The chain couples TRBV5-1 to TRBJ2-1; 9 bases agree with TRBD2. The germline gives CDR1 SGHRS, CDR2 YFSETQ. There are 16 residues in the CDR3. V lost 4 bases, J lost 0 bases, and 5 bases stayed unmatched. The CDR3 sequence: CASSGGSGSSYNEQFF. CDR3 DNA: TGCGCCAGCAGCGGCGGTAGCGGGAGCTCCTACAATGAGCAGTTCTTC.

The chain recombines TRBV1 with TRBJ2-7; the D call of TRBD1 is as the table states it, not checked on the DNA. TRBV1 is assigned pseudogene status. The CDR3 spans 14 residues. CDR3 protein: CTSSPGQVFSEQYF. The DNA for the CDR3 is TGCACCAGCAGCCCGGGACAGGTCTTCTCCGAGCAGTACTTC.

The J gene is TRBJ1-3, the V gene TRBV7-9; the match to TRBD1 covers 8 bases. This CDR3 region has 14 residues. V was clipped by 2 bases and J by 5 bases; unmatched bases: 2. CDR1 and CDR2 from the germline V gene are SEHNR and FQNEAQ (reference sequence). The CDR3 loop is CASSLNRGRNTIYF. As DNA, the CDR3 is TGTGCCAGCAGCTTAAACAGGGGGAGAAACACCATATATTTT.

This clone was seen more than once but under ten times. The J gene is TRBJ2-5, the V gene TRBV25-1, with TRBD1 identical over 11 bases. CDR3 length: 16 amino acids. Trimming at V came to 3 bases and at J to 5 bases, leaving 8 bases not matched to a gene. CDR1 is MGHDK and CDR2 is SYGVNS in the germline V gene. CDR3 sequence (DNA): TGTGCCAGCAGTGATTCCGGGACAGGGGGTAGTGAGACCCAGTACTTC. Translated, it gives CASSDSGTGGSETQYF.

This sequence joins TRBV27 and TRBJ2-1; D remains ambiguous. This CDR3 is 11 amino acids long. V lost 5 bases, J lost 4 bases, and 3 bases lay in between. Germline CDR1 is MNHEY and CDR2 is SMNVEV (reference sequence). CDR3 loop: CASSQYNEQFF. CDR3 nucleotide sequence: TGTGCCAGCAGTCAATACAATGAGCAGTTCTTC.

This clone appeared a single time. This chain connects TRBV5-6 to TRBJ2-2, with a possible D match to TRBD2 (6 bases). V shed 0 bases and J shed 4 bases, with 16 bases lying between them. The CDR3 totals 17 residues. The germline CDR1 and CDR2 sequences are SGHDT and YYEEEE. This CDR3 reads CASSLEQGGRPTGELFF. CDR3 coding DNA: TGTGCCAGCAGCTTGGAGCAGGGTGGGAGGCCCACCGGGGAGCTGTTTTTT.

This rearrangement joins TRBV5-1 to TRBJ1-2; D call uncertain. The length of the CDR3 is 12 residues. V was shortened by 3 bases and J by 2 bases, with 5 bases between the two germline ends. The germline gives CDR1 SGHRS, CDR2 YFSETQ. CDR3 DNA sequence: TGCGCCAGCAGCTATGGCAACTATGGCTACACCTTC. Protein sequence: CASSYGNYGYTF.

This clone occurred once. The genes are TRBV6-2 or TRBV6-3 and TRBJ1-2; 7 bases line up with TRBD1. The germline gives CDR1 MNHEY, CDR2 SVGEGT. The CDR3 contains 15 residues. J lost 4 bases, V lost 5 bases, and 10 bases had no gene match. CDR3 region: CASSHGGQVVYGYTF. CDR3 coding DNA: TGTGCCAGCAGTCATGGTGGACAGGTAGTCTATGGCTACACCTTC.

The rearrangement joins TRBV2 to TRBJ2-7, with D perhaps TRBD2 (6 bases). CDR1 and CDR2 (germline): SNHLY, FYNNEI. V lost 2 bases to trimming and J lost 13 bases, with 15 bases between them. The CDR3 runs 12 residues. In DNA form, the CDR3 reads TGTGCCAGCAGTGAAAATCCATCGGGGGTATACTTC. Translation gives CASSENPSGVYF. Together with reference TRBV2 and TRBJ2-7, the CDR3 gives the full variable domain: EPEVTQTPSHQVTQMGQEVILRCVPISNHLYFYWYRQILGQKVEFLVSFYNNEISEKSEIFDDQFSVERPDGSNFTLKIRSTKLEDSAMYFCASSENPSGVYFGPGTRLTVT.

This chain connects TRBV5-4 to TRBJ2-7; perhaps TRBD2 as D (7 bases). V lost 2 bases and J lost 4, with 13 bases in between. The CDR3 runs 14 residues. Germline values: CDR1 SGHNT, CDR2 YYREEE (reference sequence). CDR3 protein: CASSLGGGGYEQYF. Here the CDR3 DNA reads TGTGCCAGCAGCTTAGGGGGAGGGGGATACGAGCAGTACTTC.

The table lists this clone with a count of one. The V and J genes are TRBV25-1 and TRBJ2-7; 12 nucleotides match TRBD1. The length of the CDR3 is 16 residues. CDR1 MGHDK and CDR2 SYGVNS come from the germline V gene. V was clipped by 5 bases and J by 5 bases; unmatched bases: 10. The CDR3 DNA reads TGTGCCAGCAGTTCCCGCCCCGGGACAGGGGGCGACGAGCAGTACTTC. Protein product: CASSSRPGTGGDEQYF.

J is TRBJ2-2 and V is TRBV7-3, with D hard to call. Trimming removed 5 bases from V and 3 bases from J, with 10 bases in between. The V gene's germline CDR1 is SGHTA and CDR2 FQGTGA. The CDR3 is made up of 14 amino acids. The CDR3: CASSPHMYTGELFF. In DNA, the CDR3 is TGTGCCAGCAGCCCACATATGTACACCGGGGAGCTGTTTTTT.

This chain links TRBV6-6 with TRBJ1-2; 12 bases agree with TRBD1. CDR3 length: 16 amino acids. CDR1 and CDR2 from the germline V gene are MNHNY and SVGAGI (reference sequence). The V segment lost 2 bases and the J segment 3 bases; nucleotides outside the gene matches: 4. This CDR3 is CASSYGTGGRHYGYTF. The CDR3 coding sequence is TGTGCCAGCAGTTACGGGACAGGGGGCCGTCACTATGGCTACACCTTC.

This chain connects TRBV5-6 to TRBJ1-2, with D tentatively TRBD1 (5 bases). Per germline, CDR1 SGHDT and CDR2 YYEEEE. V was pared by 6 bases and J by 4 bases, with 16 bases between. CDR3 length equals 14 residues. The CDR3 DNA reads as TGTGCCAGCACCCCCCGGGGGATCAGCTATGGCTACACCTTC. As protein: CASTPRGISYGYTF. The whole variable domain, remainder taken from reference TRBV5-6 and TRBJ1-2, is DAGVTQSPTHLIKTRGQQVTLRCSPKSGHDTVSWYQQALGQGPQFIFQYYEEEERQRGNFPDRFSGHQFPNYSSELNVNALLLGDSALYLCASTPRGISYGYTFGSGTRLTVV.

The chain links TRBV27 to TRBJ2-1, with 9 positions matching TRBD2. CDR3 length: 17 amino acids. The V gene end was trimmed by 6 bases and the J gene end by 6 bases; junction bases not matched to a gene: 15. The germline V gene encodes CDR1 MNHEY and CDR2 SMNVEV (reference sequence). The DNA of the CDR3 is TGTGCCAGCAGGGCCCCATTTGGGCGGGAGGGTTCCAATGAGCAGTTCTTC. Its translation is CASRAPFGREGSNEQFF.

The chain links TRBV28 to TRBJ1-6; D is undetermined. This CDR3 has 16 amino acids. Germline CDR1 and CDR2: MDHEN and SYDVKM. Trimming took 8 bases from V and 0 from J, leaving 14 bases between them. CDR3 DNA: TGTGCCAGCGCCGTAGCCGGTTCCTCCTATAATTCACCCCTCCACTTT. Protein: CASAVAGSSYNSPLHF.

Here the CDR3 DNA reads TGTGCCAGCAGCCCCGGGACAGGCTTTTTGCACACCTTC. Amino acid sequence: CASSPGTGFLHTF. The genes are TRBV3-1 (or the pseudogene TRBV3-2) and TRBJ1-2; 8 bases align to TRBD1. CDR1 and CDR2 (germline): LGHDT, YNNKEL (reference sequence). The CDR3 has 13 residues. Unmatched junction bases numbered 10, after V lost 4 bases and J lost 12 bases.

V usage is TRBV3-1 (or the pseudogene TRBV3-2) and J usage is TRBJ1-1; D perhaps matches TRBD1 (6 bases). The CDR3 is made up of 14 amino acids. V lost 1 base to trimming and J lost 4 bases, with 10 bases between them. Germline values: CDR1 LGHDT, CDR2 YNNKEL (reference sequence). This CDR3 reads CASSQAQGSTEAFF. The DNA for the CDR3 is TGTGCCAGCAGCCAAGCTCAGGGGAGCACTGAAGCTTTCTTT.

The chain combines TRBV5-1 with TRBJ2-7; possible D gene TRBD2, 6 bases. Germline V lookup: CDR1 SGHRS, CDR2 YFSETQ. The CDR3 covers 15 residues. V lost 4 bases, J lost 0 bases, and 14 bases lay in between. CDR3 nucleotide sequence: TGCGCCAGCAGCCTGATTGGGGGGACCTCCTACGAGCAGTACTTC. This translates into CASSLIGGTSYEQYF.

This clone came up once. The chain uses TRBV29-1 and TRBJ2-3; D possibly corresponds to TRBD2 (5 bases). Germline CDR1 and CDR2: SQVTM and ANQGSEA. The CDR3 spans 15 residues. V lost 1 base to trimming and J lost 2 bases, with 13 bases between them. CDR3 region: CSVEGYDYNTDTQYF. The CDR3 DNA reads as TGCAGCGTTGAAGGGTACGACTACAACACAGATACGCAGTATTTT.

The V call is TRBV28, the J call TRBJ2-2, with 9 bases lining up with TRBD1. This CDR3 spans 16 amino acids. Germline V lookup: CDR1 MDHEN, CDR2 SYDVKM. V shed 3 bases and J 5 bases; nucleotides not matched to a gene: 7. The CDR3, as DNA: TGTGCCAGCAGTTTCACTGTCGGACAGGGGACCGGGGAGCTGTTTTTT. This sequence encodes CASSFTVGQGTGELFF.

This clone has a count of ten or more. V and J are TRBV9 and TRBJ2-5; D is possibly TRBD2 (5 bases). CDR3 size: 13 residues. V lost 4 bases and J 1 base, leaving 8 bases between the germline ends. CDR1 and CDR2 from the germline V gene are SGDLS and YYNGEE. In DNA, the CDR3 is TGTGCCAGCAGCTCCCGGGGCCAAGAGACCCAGTACTTC. Its translation: CASSSRGQETQYF.

The CDR3 region has the DNA TGTGCCAGCAGTGAAGGGGGCGGGAGGCGCTCTCTCTACGAGCAGTACTTC. It codes for CASSEGGGRRSLYEQYF. This sequence joins TRBV6-1 and TRBJ2-7, with 8 positions matching TRBD2. This CDR3 comprises 17 residues. The V gene end was trimmed by 1 base and the J gene end by 3 bases; junction bases not matched to a gene: 11. The germline V gene has CDR1 MNHNS and CDR2 SASEGT.

V and J are TRBV18 and TRBJ2-1; 11 bases fit TRBD2. Germline V gives CDR1 KGHSH, CDR2 LQKENI. V lost 6 bases, J lost 8 bases, and 6 bases stayed unmatched. This CDR3 contains 14 residues. CDR3 in amino acids: CASSPSGRRDEQFF. CDR3 DNA: TGTGCCAGCTCCCCTAGCGGGAGGAGAGATGAGCAGTTCTTC.

This clone was seen only once. This chain links TRBV6-5 with TRBJ2-6; 7 positions agree with TRBD2. Germline-derived CDR1 and CDR2 are MNHEY and SVGAGI. This CDR3 region has 16 residues. The trim removed 4 bases at V and 0 bases at J, leaving 3 bases unmatched. The CDR3 sequence: CASSWGGTSGANVLTF. Here the CDR3 DNA reads TGTGCCAGCAGTTGGGGAGGGACCTCTGGGGCCAACGTCCTGACTTTC.

V is TRBV3-1 (or the pseudogene TRBV3-2) and J is TRBJ2-7; D is ambiguous. The length of the CDR3 is 13 residues. Germline CDR1 is LGHDT and CDR2 is YNNKEL (reference sequence). V was clipped by 1 base and J by 3 bases, with 7 bases between them. CDR3 in amino acids: CASSQGAHYEQYF. The CDR3 coding sequence is TGTGCCAGCAGCCAAGGAGCTCACTACGAGCAGTACTTC.

This clone showed up just a few times. This chain links TRBV6-5 with TRBJ1-5, with D tentatively TRBD1 (5 bases). This CDR3 is 14 amino acids long. The V gene lost 2 bases and the J gene lost 0 bases, with 5 bases spanning the gap. Per the germline V gene, CDR1 is MNHEY and CDR2 is SVGAGI. CDR3 region: CASSYDSSNQPQHF. The CDR3 coding sequence is TGTGCCAGCAGTTACGACAGTAGCAATCAGCCCCAGCATTTT.